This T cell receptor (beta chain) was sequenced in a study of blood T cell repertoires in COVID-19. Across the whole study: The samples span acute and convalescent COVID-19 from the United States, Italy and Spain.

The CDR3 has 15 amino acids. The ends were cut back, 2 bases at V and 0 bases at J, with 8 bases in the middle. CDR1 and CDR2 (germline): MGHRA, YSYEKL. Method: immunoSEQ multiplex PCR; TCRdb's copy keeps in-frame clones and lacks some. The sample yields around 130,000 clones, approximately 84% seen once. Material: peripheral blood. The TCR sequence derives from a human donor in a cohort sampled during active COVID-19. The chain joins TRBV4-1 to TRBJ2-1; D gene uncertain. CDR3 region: CASSQPYSSYNEQFF. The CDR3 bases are TGCGCCAGCAGCCAACCCTATAGCTCCTACAATGAGCAGTTCTTC.